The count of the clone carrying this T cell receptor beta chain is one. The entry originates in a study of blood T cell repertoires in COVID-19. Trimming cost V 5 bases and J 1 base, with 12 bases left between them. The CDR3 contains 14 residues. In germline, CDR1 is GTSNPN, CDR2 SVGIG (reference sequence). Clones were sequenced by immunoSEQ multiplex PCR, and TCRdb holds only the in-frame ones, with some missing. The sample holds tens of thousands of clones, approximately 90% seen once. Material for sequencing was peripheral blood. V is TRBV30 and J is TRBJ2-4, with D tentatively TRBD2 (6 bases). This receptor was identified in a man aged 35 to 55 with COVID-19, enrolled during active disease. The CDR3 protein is CAWDPRGAKNIQYF. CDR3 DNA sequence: TGTGCCTGGGATCCCCGGGGGGCCAAAAACATTCAGTACTTC.